Listed below are T cell receptor beta chains from one sample, sequenced in a study of human T cells and chemical hapten exposure. MiXCR, applied by TCRdb to the RACE reads, yields one record per CDR3 protein. The repertoire consists of nearly 110,000 distinct CDR3 sequences, with around 10% occurring once and the leading ten covering more than 1.5%. The sample consisted of whole blood, taken in connection with sensitization to the hapten diphenylcyclopropenone (DPC). These TCRs come from a woman between 50 and 59 years old with alopecia areata. Some clones in this sample may be carry-over from other donors' samples. Both conserved end residues are part of each CDR3. D genes are given only for firm matches. Clone size is shown for a subset of rows, as once, few, many or a class of expanded clone.

abundance	v_gene	d_gene	j_gene	CDR3aa	CDR3nt
NA	TRBV5-1	NA	TRBJ2-7	CASSLGRVAYEQYF	TGCGCCAGCAGCTTGGGGCGGGTCGCCTACGAGCAGTACTTC
NA	TRBV28	NA	TRBJ2-2	CASRPGVDTGELFF	TGTGCCAGCAGGCCAGGGGTTGACACCGGGGAGCTGTTTTTT
NA	TRBV14	TRBD1	TRBJ1-1	CASSQDFRTGGETEAFF	TGTGCCAGCAGCCAAGATTTCCGGACAGGGGGCGAAACTGAAGCTTTCTTT
many	TRBV7-9	NA	TRBJ1-4	CASSPRGTRTNEKLFF	TGTGCCAGCAGCCCCCGAGGGACCAGGACTAATGAAAAACTGTTTTTT
NA	TRBV2	NA	TRBJ2-5	CASSAFGAGQETQYF	TGTGCCAGCAGTGCGTTTGGGGCAGGTCAAGAGACCCAGTACTTC
few	TRBV28	TRBD1	TRBJ2-7	CATLRTGFSYEQYF	TGTGCCACCTTGAGGACAGGCTTCTCCTACGAGCAGTACTTC
few	TRBV29-1	NA	TRBJ1-5	CSVTQGGYSQPQHF	TGCAGCGTTACTCAGGGTGGTTACAGTCAGCCCCAGCATTTT
NA	TRBV29-1	NA	TRBJ2-1	CSGGTFSYNEQFF	TGCAGCGGCGGGACATTCTCCTACAATGAGCAGTTCTTC
few	TRBV29-1	NA	TRBJ2-5	CSVLFDGGARETQYF	TGCAGCGTTCTCTTTGATGGAGGGGCGCGGGAGACCCAGTACTTC
many	TRBV4-3	NA	TRBJ2-1	CASSLNLGSYNEQFF	TGCGCCAGCAGCCTCAACCTTGGGTCCTACAATGAGCAGTTCTTC
few	TRBV4-1	NA	TRBJ2-1	CASSQALADYNEQFF	TGCGCCAGCAGCCAAGCACTAGCAGACTACAATGAGCAGTTCTTC
few	TRBV7-9	TRBD1	TRBJ2-7	CASSLVGTGAYEQYF	TGTGCCAGCAGCTTAGTTGGGACAGGGGCCTACGAGCAGTACTTC
few	TRBV4-3	NA	TRBJ1-1	CASSQDLSRGTEAFF	TGCGCCAGCAGCCAAGATCTCAGCCGGGGCACTGAAGCTTTCTTT
NA	TRBV5-1	NA	TRBJ2-7	CASRLMASSYEQYF	TGCGCCAGCCGCCTCATGGCTTCCTCCTACGAGCAGTACTTC
many	TRBV6-6	NA	TRBJ2-5	CASSYSDYQETQYF	TGTGCCAGCAGTTACTCCGACTACCAAGAGACCCAGTACTTC
NA	TRBV5-5	NA	TRBJ2-7	CASSLAWGSRSNEQYF	TGTGCCAGCAGCTTGGCGTGGGGCAGTCGTTCGAACGAGCAGTACTTC
few	TRBV2	NA	TRBJ2-3	CASSAYRASTDTQYF	TGTGCCAGCAGCGCCTACAGGGCAAGCACAGATACGCAGTATTTT
NA	TRBV7-9	TRBD1	TRBJ2-6	CASAYHRDRYSGANVLTF	TGTGCCAGCGCATACCACCGGGACAGGTACTCTGGGGCCAACGTCCTGACTTTC
few	TRBV28	TRBD1	TRBJ1-2	CASSQGQTYGYTF	TGTGCCAGCAGCCAGGGACAGACCTATGGCTACACCTTC
many	TRBV16	NA	TRBJ2-7	CASSQSARGSYEQYF	TGTGCCAGCAGCCAATCGGCCAGGGGCTCCTACGAGCAGTACTTC
NA	TRBV20-1	TRBD2	TRBJ2-7	CSASRAGAQAEQYF	TGCAGTGCTTCCCGAGCGGGAGCCCAGGCCGAGCAGTACTTC
medium-sized	TRBV7-6	TRBD2	TRBJ2-3	CASSSTTSGGAREYF	TGTGCCAGCAGCTCGACGACTAGCGGGGGGGCGCGGGAGTATTTT
few	TRBV7-9	NA	TRBJ2-7	CASSPGRGLPYEQYF	TGTGCCAGCAGCCCAGGCCGTGGGCTTCCCTACGAGCAGTACTTC
NA	TRBV29-1	TRBD2	TRBJ2-1	CSAAPLAGDGNEQFF	TGCAGCGCCGCGCCGTTGGCGGGGGATGGGAATGAGCAGTTCTTC
few	TRBV24-1	NA	TRBJ2-7	CATIPDRDTLSYEQYF	TGTGCCACCATCCCCGACCGGGACACCCTCAGCTACGAGCAGTACTTC
NA	TRBV7-2	NA	TRBJ1-1	CASSPQIATNTEAFF	TGTGCCAGCAGCCCACAGATCGCTACGAACACTGAAGCTTTCTTT
few	TRBV29-1	TRBD1	TRBJ2-1	CSVEGGQGFKNEQFF	TGCAGCGTTGAAGGGGGACAGGGGTTCAAAAATGAGCAGTTCTTC
few	TRBV10-3	TRBD1	TRBJ2-7	CAIGLSTSGTGAPF	TGTGCCATCGGCCTATCAACTTCAGGGACAGGGGCCCCCTTC
many	TRBV29-1	NA	TRBJ1-1	CSSLPGGQNTEAFF	TGCAGCTCCCTACCGGGAGGGCAGAACACTGAAGCTTTCTTT
few	TRBV28	NA	TRBJ2-3	CVSSLTSSGTDTQYF	TGTGTCAGCAGTTTAACTAGCTCCGGCACAGATACGCAGTATTTT